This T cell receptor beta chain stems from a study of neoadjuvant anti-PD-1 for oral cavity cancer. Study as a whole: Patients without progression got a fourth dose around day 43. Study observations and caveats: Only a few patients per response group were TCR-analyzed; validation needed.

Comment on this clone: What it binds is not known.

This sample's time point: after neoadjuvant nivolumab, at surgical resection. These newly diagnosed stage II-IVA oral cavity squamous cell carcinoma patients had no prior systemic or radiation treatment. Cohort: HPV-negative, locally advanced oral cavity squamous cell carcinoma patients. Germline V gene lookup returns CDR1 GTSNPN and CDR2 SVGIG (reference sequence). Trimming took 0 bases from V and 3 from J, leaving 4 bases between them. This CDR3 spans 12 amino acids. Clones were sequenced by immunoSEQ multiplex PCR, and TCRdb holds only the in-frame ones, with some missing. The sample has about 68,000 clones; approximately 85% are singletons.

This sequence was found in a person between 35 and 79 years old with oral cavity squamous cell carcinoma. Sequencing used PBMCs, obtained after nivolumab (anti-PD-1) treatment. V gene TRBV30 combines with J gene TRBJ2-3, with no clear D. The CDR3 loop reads CAWSVGTDTQYF. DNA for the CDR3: TGTGCCTGGAGTGTTGGGACAGATACGCAGTATTTT.